A selection of T cell receptor beta chains follows, all from one sample in a study of T cells after yellow fever vaccination. Via MiXCR, TCRdb re-called the 5' RACE reads, giving one row per CDR3 protein. The table records 300,000 to 400,000 distinct CDR3 sequences, about 12% of them present only once. The source was CD4+ T cells sorted from PBMCs, collected 15 days after the yellow fever booster vaccination. The receptors come from a man aged 18 to 30 who received the YFV17D yellow fever vaccine. The CDR3 runs from the conserved cysteine through the conserved F or W. The D gene is left open where the match is weak. Clone size appears in some rows only: once, few, many, or a class for an expanded clone.

v_call: TRBV28; j_call: TRBJ2-5; d_call: NA; clone_size: many; cdr3_aa: CASNEAEETQYF; cdr3_nt: TGTGCCAGCAACGAGGCTGAAGAGACCCAGTACTTC
v_call: TRBV5-1; j_call: TRBJ1-1; d_call: TRBD1; clone_size: many; cdr3_aa: CASSHGTGRDTEAFF; cdr3_nt: TGCGCCAGCAGCCATGGGACAGGGAGGGACACTGAAGCTTTCTTT
v_call: TRBV7-3; j_call: TRBJ2-6; d_call: NA; clone_size: many; cdr3_aa: CASTGANVLTF; cdr3_nt: TGTGCCAGCACCGGGGCCAACGTCCTGACTTTC
v_call: TRBV7-3; j_call: TRBJ2-1; d_call: TRBD2; clone_size: few; cdr3_aa: CASSPTSGGNEQFF; cdr3_nt: TGTGCCAGCAGCCCCACTAGCGGGGGCAATGAGCAGTTCTTC
v_call: TRBV6-1; j_call: TRBJ1-5; d_call: NA; clone_size: NA; cdr3_aa: CASREGAVQPQHF; cdr3_nt: TGTGCCAGCCGGGAGGGAGCGGTACAGCCCCAGCATTTT
v_call: TRBV7-6; j_call: TRBJ1-1; d_call: TRBD1; clone_size: few; cdr3_aa: CASSATGTNTEAFF; cdr3_nt: TGTGCCAGCAGCGCGACAGGGACGAACACTGAAGCTTTCTTT
v_call: TRBV27; j_call: TRBJ2-2; d_call: NA; clone_size: few; cdr3_aa: CASSFDLNTGELFF; cdr3_nt: TGTGCCAGCAGTTTCGACCTGAACACCGGGGAGCTGTTTTTT
v_call: TRBV5-1; j_call: TRBJ2-6; d_call: TRBD2; clone_size: NA; cdr3_aa: CASSSPSTSGGASGANVLTF; cdr3_nt: TGCGCCAGCAGCTCACCCTCGACTAGCGGGGGGGCCTCTGGGGCCAACGTCCTGACTTTC
v_call: TRBV7-3; j_call: TRBJ2-1; d_call: TRBD2; clone_size: few; cdr3_aa: CASSASGGASYNEQFF; cdr3_nt: TGTGCCAGCAGCGCCAGCGGGGGGGCATCCTACAATGAGCAGTTCTTC
v_call: TRBV4-1; j_call: TRBJ1-1; d_call: NA; clone_size: few; cdr3_aa: CASRRGRQENTEAFF; cdr3_nt: TGCGCCAGTCGTAGGGGTAGGCAGGAGAACACTGAAGCTTTCTTT
v_call: TRBV7-2; j_call: TRBJ2-1; d_call: TRBD2; clone_size: few; cdr3_aa: CASSLDSGVYNEQFF; cdr3_nt: TGTGCCAGCAGCCTAGATAGCGGGGTTTACAATGAGCAGTTCTTC
v_call: TRBV9; j_call: TRBJ2-5; d_call: NA; clone_size: few; cdr3_aa: CASSAGQKETQYF; cdr3_nt: TGTGCCAGCAGCGCCGGACAGAAAGAGACCCAGTACTTC
v_call: TRBV20-1; j_call: TRBJ1-2; d_call: NA; clone_size: few; cdr3_aa: CSARDTSRLTGYTF; cdr3_nt: TGCAGTGCTAGAGATACGAGTCGACTGACTGGCTACACCTTC
v_call: TRBV6-5; j_call: TRBJ1-2; d_call: NA; clone_size: NA; cdr3_aa: CASTQGGEGFGGYTF; cdr3_nt: TGTGCCAGCACCCAAGGAGGGGAGGGTTTCGGTGGCTACACCTTC
v_call: TRBV27; j_call: TRBJ2-3; d_call: NA; clone_size: few; cdr3_aa: CASSLRHPTDTQYF; cdr3_nt: TGTGCCAGCAGTTTACGACACCCTACAGATACGCAGTATTTT
v_call: TRBV24-1; j_call: TRBJ2-3; d_call: NA; clone_size: NA; cdr3_aa: CATSDPAGTDTQYF; cdr3_nt: TGTGCCACCAGTGACCCGGCGGGAACAGATACGCAGTATTTT
v_call: TRBV4-2; j_call: TRBJ2-3; d_call: TRBD2; clone_size: NA; cdr3_aa: CASSQETSGGASNTQYF; cdr3_nt: TGTGCCAGCAGCCAAGAAACTAGCGGGGGGGCCTCGAATACGCAGTATTTT
v_call: TRBV7-3; j_call: TRBJ2-5; d_call: TRBD1; clone_size: NA; cdr3_aa: CASSQGQGETQYF; cdr3_nt: TGTGCCAGCAGCCAGGGACAGGGCGAGACCCAGTACTTC
v_call: TRBV12-3/TRBV12-4; j_call: TRBJ2-3; d_call: NA; clone_size: NA; cdr3_aa: CASSRSPWTDTQYF; cdr3_nt: TGTGCCAGCAGTCGTTCCCCCTGGACAGATACGCAGTATTTT
v_call: TRBV7-3; j_call: TRBJ2-2; d_call: NA; clone_size: NA; cdr3_aa: CASSPITGELFF; cdr3_nt: TGTGCCAGCAGCCCGATTACCGGGGAGCTGTTTTTT
v_call: TRBV12-3/TRBV12-4; j_call: TRBJ2-4; d_call: TRBD2; clone_size: NA; cdr3_aa: CASSTTSAKNIQYF; cdr3_nt: TGTGCCAGCAGCACGACTAGCGCCAAAAACATTCAGTACTTC
v_call: TRBV11-2; j_call: TRBJ2-4; d_call: TRBD2; clone_size: NA; cdr3_aa: CASSRLAGENIQDF; cdr3_nt: TGTGCCAGCAGCCGACTAGCGGGGGAAAACATTCAGGACTTC
v_call: TRBV7-2; j_call: TRBJ1-2; d_call: NA; clone_size: few; cdr3_aa: CASSLYGDGYTF; cdr3_nt: TGTGCCAGCAGCTTGTACGGGGACGGCTACACCTTC
v_call: TRBV7-8; j_call: TRBJ2-7; d_call: NA; clone_size: few; cdr3_aa: CASSLSPLAGYEQYF; cdr3_nt: TGTGCCAGCAGCTTATCCCCCCTCGCGGGCTACGAGCAGTACTTC
v_call: TRBV20-1; j_call: TRBJ2-2; d_call: NA; clone_size: NA; cdr3_aa: CSARGGFTGELFF; cdr3_nt: TGCAGTGCTAGAGGGGGCTTCACCGGGGAGCTGTTTTTT
v_call: TRBV24-1; j_call: TRBJ1-2; d_call: NA; clone_size: NA; cdr3_aa: CATSDPLGGDGRGDGYTF; cdr3_nt: TGTGCCACCAGTGACCCTCTCGGGGGGGACGGAAGAGGCGATGGCTACACCTTC
v_call: TRBV6-2/TRBV6-3; j_call: TRBJ2-7; d_call: TRBD2; clone_size: few; cdr3_aa: CASSKAGTYEQYF; cdr3_nt: TGTGCCAGCAGTAAAGCGGGGACCTACGAGCAGTACTTC
v_call: TRBV12-5; j_call: TRBJ1-1; d_call: TRBD1; clone_size: NA; cdr3_aa: CASGLQGREAFF; cdr3_nt: TGTGCTAGTGGACTACAGGGGCGGGAAGCTTTCTTT
v_call: TRBV7-2; j_call: TRBJ2-1; d_call: NA; clone_size: few; cdr3_aa: CASSLELALASVEQFF; cdr3_nt: TGTGCCAGCAGCTTGGAACTAGCTTTGGCGAGTGTTGAGCAGTTCTTC
v_call: TRBV18; j_call: TRBJ1-4; d_call: TRBD1; clone_size: NA; cdr3_aa: CASSPNSRQGFHEKLFF; cdr3_nt: TGTGCCAGCTCACCGAACTCACGACAGGGTTTTCATGAAAAACTGTTTTTT
v_call: TRBV3-1; j_call: TRBJ1-6; d_call: TRBD1; clone_size: few; cdr3_aa: CASSQKGTAGPHF; cdr3_nt: TGTGCCAGCAGCCAGAAAGGGACAGCAGGACCCCACTTT
v_call: TRBV27; j_call: TRBJ1-2; d_call: NA; clone_size: NA; cdr3_aa: CASSLSGGYGYTF; cdr3_nt: TGTGCCAGCAGTTTATCGGGGGGTTATGGCTACACCTTC
v_call: TRBV2; j_call: TRBJ2-2; d_call: NA; clone_size: NA; cdr3_aa: CAGGAESPAGELFF; cdr3_nt: TGTGCCGGGGGGGCAGAATCGCCGGCCGGGGAGCTGTTTTTT
v_call: TRBV12-3/TRBV12-4; j_call: TRBJ2-3; d_call: NA; clone_size: NA; cdr3_aa: CASRLPRGGGTDTQYF; cdr3_nt: TGTGCCAGCAGGTTACCCCGTGGCGGGGGCACGGATACGCAGTATTTT
v_call: TRBV5-8; j_call: TRBJ2-4; d_call: NA; clone_size: NA; cdr3_aa: CASTVQRGNIQYF; cdr3_nt: TGTGCCAGCACCGTACAAAGGGGGAACATTCAGTACTTC
v_call: TRBV5-1; j_call: TRBJ1-6; d_call: NA; clone_size: NA; cdr3_aa: CASSVVGYNSPLHF; cdr3_nt: TGCGCCAGCAGCGTCGTGGGATATAATTCACCCCTCCACTTT
v_call: TRBV28; j_call: TRBJ1-1; d_call: TRBD1; clone_size: few; cdr3_aa: CASTLTGTGVEAFF; cdr3_nt: TGTGCCAGCACTTTAACCGGGACAGGGGTCGAAGCTTTCTTT
v_call: TRBV6-1; j_call: TRBJ2-7; d_call: NA; clone_size: NA; cdr3_aa: CAILLGRGQSYEQYF; cdr3_nt: TGTGCCATCCTCCTCGGGAGGGGGCAATCCTACGAGCAGTACTTC
v_call: TRBV7-2; j_call: TRBJ2-1; d_call: NA; clone_size: many; cdr3_aa: CASSLDVSSYNEQFF; cdr3_nt: TGTGCCAGCAGCTTGGATGTCAGCTCCTACAATGAGCAGTTCTTC
v_call: TRBV19; j_call: TRBJ1-1; d_call: TRBD1; clone_size: few; cdr3_aa: CASSRRQGPMNTEAFF; cdr3_nt: TGTGCCAGTAGTCGTAGACAGGGACCAATGAACACTGAAGCTTTCTTT
v_call: TRBV5-1; j_call: TRBJ2-3; d_call: TRBD1; clone_size: NA; cdr3_aa: CASSGGQIDTQYF; cdr3_nt: TGCGCCAGCAGCGGGGGACAGATTGATACGCAGTATTTT
v_call: TRBV10-3; j_call: TRBJ1-5; d_call: TRBD1; clone_size: NA; cdr3_aa: CAISESRTGEVQPQHF; cdr3_nt: TGTGCCATCAGTGAGTCGAGGACAGGGGAAGTTCAGCCCCAGCATTTT
v_call: TRBV18; j_call: TRBJ2-5; d_call: TRBD1; clone_size: few; cdr3_aa: CASTTGVDGETQYF; cdr3_nt: TGTGCCAGCACGACAGGGGTTGATGGAGAGACCCAGTACTTC
v_call: TRBV20-1; j_call: TRBJ1-1; d_call: NA; clone_size: NA; cdr3_aa: CSARVPARNTEAFF; cdr3_nt: TGCAGTGCTAGAGTTCCGGCAAGGAACACTGAAGCTTTCTTT
v_call: TRBV20-1; j_call: TRBJ2-3; d_call: TRBD2; clone_size: NA; cdr3_aa: CSARDRRAGGTDTQYF; cdr3_nt: TGCAGTGCTAGAGATAGGAGGGCGGGGGGTACAGATACGCAGTATTTT